This T cell receptor (beta chain) was identified during a study of response to subunit inactivated influenza vaccine. General study points: Authors suggested each seasonal influenza vaccination recruits few new T cells.

This clonotype was seen at least ten times. Its matching antigen is unknown. Germline values: CDR1 SGHDT, CDR2 YYEEEE. The CDR3 is 13 amino acids. Deletions cut 6 bases from V and 7 bases from J, with 13 bases between. MiXCR was run by TCRdb on the RT-PCR reads, yielding one entry per CDR3 protein. Of more than 450,000 distinct CDR3 sequences in the sample, approximately 7.7% were seen once. V is TRBV5-6 and J is TRBJ2-2, with a weak D call TRBD2 (6 bases). The source material was PBMCs from blood, sampled roughly 24 months after vaccination. This TCR was sampled from a man between 45 and 75 years old who received an inactivated influenza vaccine. The CDR3 sequence: CASTVVRGGELFF. Written as DNA, the CDR3 is TGTGCCAGCACCGTAGTGCGGGGCGGGGAGCTGTTTTTT.